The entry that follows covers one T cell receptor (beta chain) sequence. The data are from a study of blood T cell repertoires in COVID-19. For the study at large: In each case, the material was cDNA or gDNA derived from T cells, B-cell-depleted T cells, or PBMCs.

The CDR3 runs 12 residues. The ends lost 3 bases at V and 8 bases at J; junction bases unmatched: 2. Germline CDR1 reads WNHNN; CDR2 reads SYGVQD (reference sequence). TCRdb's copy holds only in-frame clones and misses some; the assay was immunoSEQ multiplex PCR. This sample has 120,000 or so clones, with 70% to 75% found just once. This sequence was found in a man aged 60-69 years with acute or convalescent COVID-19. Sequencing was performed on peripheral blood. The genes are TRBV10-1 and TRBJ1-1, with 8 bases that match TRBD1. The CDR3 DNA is TGCGCCAGCAGTGACAGGGGGCGCGAAGCTTTCTTT. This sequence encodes CASSDRGREAFF.